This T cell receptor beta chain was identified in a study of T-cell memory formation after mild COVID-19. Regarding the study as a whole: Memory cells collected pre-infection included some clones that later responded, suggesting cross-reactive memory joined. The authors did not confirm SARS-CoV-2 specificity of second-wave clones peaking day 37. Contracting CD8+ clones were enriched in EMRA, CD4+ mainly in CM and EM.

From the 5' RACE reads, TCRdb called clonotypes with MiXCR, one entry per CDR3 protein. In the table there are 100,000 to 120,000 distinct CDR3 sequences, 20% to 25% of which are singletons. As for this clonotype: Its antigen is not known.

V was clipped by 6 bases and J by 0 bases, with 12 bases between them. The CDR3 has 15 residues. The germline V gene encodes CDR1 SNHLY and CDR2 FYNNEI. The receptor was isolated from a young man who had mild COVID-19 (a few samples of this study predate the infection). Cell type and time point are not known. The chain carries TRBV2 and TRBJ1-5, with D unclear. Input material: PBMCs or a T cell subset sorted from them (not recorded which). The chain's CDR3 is CASRDPRNSNQPQHF. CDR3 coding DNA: TGTGCCAGCAGGGATCCCAGGAATAGCAATCAGCCCCAGCATTTT.